These T cell receptor beta chains were read from a single sample in a study of T cell responses to AZD1222 COVID-19 vaccine. Using immunoSEQ multiplex PCR, the repertoire was profiled, and TCRdb retains in-frame clones only, with some absent. The sample carries about 100,000 clones, around 84% recorded once. The starting material was peripheral blood, obtained on day 0 of AZD1222 vaccination. These receptor sequences come from an adult in good health. CDR3s include the opening cysteine and the closing phenylalanine or tryptophan. D genes are given only for firm matches. Rows may omit the clone size; those that give it use once, few, many or a size class.

CDR3 protein	CDR3 DNA	D gene	J gene	clone size	V gene
CASRPAAVAGEPQHF	TGTGCCAGTAGACCCGCCGCGGTAGCCGGGGAGCCCCAGCATTTT	NA	TRBJ1-5	NA	TRBV19
CASSSRIGRDYGYTF	TGTGCCAGCAGTTCCCGGATCGGCAGGGACTATGGCTACACCTTC	NA	TRBJ1-2	NA	TRBV27
CASSFGAGPGHLSYEQYF	TGTGCCAGCAGCTTTGGAGCTGGACCGGGACACCTCTCCTACGAGCAGTACTTC	NA	TRBJ2-7	NA	TRBV7-8
CASSVQGSAGNTIYF	TGTGCCAGCAGCGTTCAGGGTTCGGCTGGAAACACCATATATTTT	NA	TRBJ1-3	NA	TRBV9
CASLTHDSGTSYEQYF	TGTGCCAGTCTGACCCATGATAGCGGGACCTCCTACGAGCAGTACTTC	TRBD2	TRBJ2-7	NA	TRBV19
CASSLAGRTGVGDTQYF	TGTGCCAGCAGCTTGGCCGGGAGGACAGGGGTGGGGGATACGCAGTATTTT	TRBD1	TRBJ2-3	NA	TRBV5-4
CAWSVGGTGGTEAFF	TGTGCCTGGAGTGTAGGTGGGACAGGGGGCACTGAAGCTTTCTTT	TRBD1	TRBJ1-1	NA	TRBV30
CASSFIGDYDGYTF	TGTGCCAGCAGTTTTATAGGGGATTACGATGGCTACACCTTC	NA	TRBJ1-2	NA	TRBV27
CASSRTSHYNEQFF	TGTGCCAGCAGTCGGACTAGCCATTACAATGAGCAGTTCTTC	TRBD2	TRBJ2-1	NA	TRBV6-5
CASSLEPGGGGETQYF	TGCGCCAGCAGCTTGGAGCCCGGTGGGGGGGGAGAGACCCAGTACTTC	TRBD2	TRBJ2-5	NA	TRBV5-1
CASSLRPNEQYF	TGTGCCAGCAGTTTAAGACCTAACGAGCAGTACTTC	NA	TRBJ2-7	once	TRBV12-3/TRBV12-4
CASSPGQGPNTEAFF	TGTGCCAGCAGCCCAGGACAGGGCCCGAACACTGAAGCTTTCTTT	TRBD1	TRBJ1-1	few	TRBV9
CASSLPPLTGGHGYTF	TGTGCCAGCAGTCTACCTCCCCTAACAGGGGGCCATGGCTACACCTTC	TRBD1	TRBJ1-2	NA	TRBV28
CAWKGSPQGGGYGYTF	TGTGCCTGGAAGGGGTCCCCACAGGGGGGCGGCTATGGCTACACCTTC	TRBD1	TRBJ1-2	NA	TRBV30
CASSLSWGQAYGYTF	TGTGCCAGCAGCTTAAGTTGGGGACAGGCCTATGGCTACACCTTC	TRBD1	TRBJ1-2	NA	TRBV5-5
CASSSPGQTYEQYF	TGCGCCAGCAGCTCGCCGGGACAGACCTACGAGCAGTACTTC	TRBD1	TRBJ2-7	NA	TRBV5-1
CASSQGAEGYTF	TGTGCCAGCAGCCAGGGGGCGGAAGGCTACACCTTC	NA	TRBJ1-2	NA	TRBV14
CASSYLGRETQYF	TGTGCCAGCAGTTACTTGGGGCGAGAGACCCAGTACTTC	NA	TRBJ2-5	NA	TRBV6-2/TRBV6-3
CAWSSGLAGGVNEQFF	TGTGCCTGGAGCTCAGGACTAGCGGGAGGGGTCAATGAGCAGTTCTTC	TRBD2	TRBJ2-1	NA	TRBV30
CAKLSQDIPEQYF	TGCGCCAAACTCAGCCAAGATATCCCGGAGCAGTACTTC	NA	TRBJ2-7	NA	TRBV23-1
CAWSVRSNYGYTF	TGTGCCTGGAGTGTGAGGTCTAACTATGGCTACACCTTC	NA	TRBJ1-2	NA	TRBV30
CASSAGLGYEQYF	TGTGCCAGCAGCGCAGGGTTGGGCTACGAGCAGTACTTC	NA	TRBJ2-7	many	TRBV6-5
CASSIEGTGRSPLHF	TGTGCCAGTAGTATAGAAGGAACAGGACGGTCACCCCTCCACTTT	NA	TRBJ1-6	NA	TRBV19
CASSAGLAGVGNEQFF	TGTGCCAGCAGCGCCGGACTAGCGGGAGTAGGTAATGAGCAGTTCTTC	TRBD2	TRBJ2-1	NA	TRBV9
CRTTADYGYTF	TGCAGGACGACAGCTGACTATGGCTACACCTTC	NA	TRBJ1-2	NA	TRBV20-1
CASSIGGQETQYF	TGTGCCAGTAGTATTGGGGGGCAAGAGACCCAGTACTTC	NA	TRBJ2-5	NA	TRBV19
CASSLDRAGGQFF	TGTGCCAGCAGCTTAGATAGGGCTGGCGGGCAGTTCTTC	NA	TRBJ2-1	NA	TRBV7-9
CASSEAWRWDRGLVTEAFF	TGTGCCAGCAGTGAAGCGTGGCGGTGGGACAGGGGGCTGGTCACTGAAGCTTTCTTT	TRBD1	TRBJ1-1	NA	TRBV2
CASSLGAGNYGYTF	TGTGCCAGCAGTTTGGGGGCAGGAAACTATGGCTACACCTTC	NA	TRBJ1-2	once	TRBV28
CASSFQGPFYGYTF	TGTGCCAGCAGCTTCCAAGGTCCCTTCTATGGCTACACCTTC	NA	TRBJ1-2	NA	TRBV5-4
CASSFTRGYGYTF	TGTGCCAGCAGTTTTACCCGAGGGTATGGCTACACCTTC	NA	TRBJ1-2	NA	TRBV12-3/TRBV12-4
CASSLHPGSSGNTIYF	TGTGCCAGCAGTTTACATCCAGGGAGCTCTGGAAACACCATATATTTT	NA	TRBJ1-3	NA	TRBV28
CASSPPGQGEVYGYTF	TGCGCCAGCAGCCCCCCGGGACAGGGGGAAGTCTATGGCTACACCTTC	TRBD1	TRBJ1-2	NA	TRBV4-3
CASSFISGLAGREQFF	TGTGCCAGCAGCTTTATTTCGGGACTAGCGGGACGTGAGCAGTTCTTC	TRBD2	TRBJ2-1	NA	TRBV7-9
CASQVLGARQPQHF	TGTGCCAGCCAAGTTTTAGGGGCGCGGCAGCCCCAGCATTTT	NA	TRBJ1-5	NA	TRBV28
CASSDRWTRDEQYF	TGTGCCAGCAGTGACCGTTGGACTAGAGACGAGCAGTACTTC	TRBD2	TRBJ2-7	few	TRBV6-1
CASSSRQTGTAYGYTF	TGTGCCAGCAGTTCCCGACAGACCGGGACAGCCTATGGCTACACCTTC	TRBD1	TRBJ1-2	NA	TRBV27
CASSQDMRGSSPLHF	TGTGCCAGCAGCCAAGATATGAGGGGGTCTTCACCCCTCCACTTT	NA	TRBJ1-6	NA	TRBV4-2
CASSAITGQGNTEAFF	TGTGCCAGCAGTGCAATAACGGGACAGGGGAACACTGAAGCTTTCTTT	TRBD1	TRBJ1-1	NA	TRBV6-1
CATSRDQGAQETQYF	TGTGCCACCAGCAGAGATCAGGGGGCCCAAGAGACCCAGTACTTC	TRBD1	TRBJ2-5	few	TRBV15